What follows are 24 T cell receptor beta chains derived from one specimen sequenced in a study of blood T cell repertoires in COVID-19. Clones were read by immunoSEQ multiplex PCR, and TCRdb kept only the in-frame ones, dropping some. The profile shows around 100,000 clones, 75% to 90% of them singletons. Material: peripheral blood. The receptors shown here come from a human donor in a cohort sampled during active or convalescent COVID-19.

The V and J genes are TRBV7-8 and TRBJ2-7, with D perhaps matching TRBD2 (6 bases). This CDR3 has 14 amino acids. The germline V gene has CDR1 SGHVS and CDR2 FQNEAQ. Trimming left V 3 bases short and J 2 bases short, with 11 bases between. As DNA, the CDR3 is TGTGCCAGCAGCTTTGCTAGCGCGACCTACGAGCAGTACTTC. Translated, it gives CASSFASATYEQYF.

This chain joins TRBV7-9 and TRBJ1-2, with TRBD1 as a possible D gene (6 bases). The CDR3 extends over 13 amino acids. V was pared by 5 bases and J by 6 bases, with 13 bases between. Germline assignment: CDR1 SEHNR and CDR2 FQNEAQ (reference sequence). The CDR3 region has the DNA TGTGCCAGCAGCCAGAGGGGGAGGGATGGCTACACCTTC. As protein: CASSQRGRDGYTF.

The chain uses TRBV6-5 and TRBJ2-7, with a weak D call TRBD2 (5 bases). Germline V gives CDR1 MNHEY, CDR2 SVGAGI. Between the trimmed V and J ends, which lost 7 bases and 0 bases, there was a span of 13 bases. The length of the CDR3 is 14 residues. CDR3 DNA: TGTGCCAGCAAATGGACTGAAAGCTCCTACGAGCAGTACTTC. This encodes CASKWTESSYEQYF.

The rearrangement links TRBV27 to TRBJ2-7; D not certain. V was cut by 2 bases and J by 3 bases, with 8 bases left in between. CDR3 length: 13 residues. CDR1 is MNHEY and CDR2 is SMNVEV in the germline V gene (reference sequence). The CDR3: CASSLGQNYEQYF. The CDR3, as DNA: TGTGCCAGCAGTTTAGGGCAGAACTACGAGCAGTACTTC.

In its sample, this clone was seen a few times. This rearrangement joins TRBV5-1 to TRBJ1-1; a weak D match, TRBD1 (5 bases). Trimming stripped 6 bases from V and 1 base from J, with 22 bases between. Germline-derived CDR1 and CDR2 are SGHRS and YFSETQ. The CDR3 has 17 residues. The DNA of the CDR3 is TGCGCCAGCACCCCAATCCACCAGGGTGACAGGAACACTGAAGCTTTCTTT. Protein: CASTPIHQGDRNTEAFF.

The rearrangement joins TRBV30 to TRBJ2-7; perhaps TRBD1 as D (6 bases). Germline V gene sequence: CDR1 GTSNPN, CDR2 SVGIG (reference sequence). This CDR3 spans 14 amino acids. Between the trimmed V and J ends, which lost 1 base and 0 bases, there was a span of 10 bases. DNA of the CDR3: TGTGCCTGGAGTGCCCAGGGGAGCTCCTACGAGCAGTACTTC. Translated, it gives CAWSAQGSSYEQYF.

The chain recombines TRBV3-1 (or the pseudogene TRBV3-2) with TRBJ2-3; 11 nucleotides match TRBD2. Per the germline V gene, CDR1 is LGHDT and CDR2 is YNNKEL (reference sequence). The CDR3 consists of 17 residues. V gave up 0 bases and J gave up 1 base; unmatched junction bases: 3. The CDR3 DNA sequence: TGTGCCAGCAGCCAAGACGCGACTAGCGGGGGCACAGATACGCAGTATTTT. Translating it yields CASSQDATSGGTDTQYF.

CDR3 sequence: CASSDPQGFTEAFF. CDR3 sequence (DNA): TGCGCCAGCAGCGACCCACAGGGATTCACTGAAGCTTTCTTT. This chain uses TRBV5-1 with TRBJ1-1; D is perhaps TRBD1 (6 bases). V was trimmed by 4 bases and J by 4 bases, leaving 14 bases between them. Germline V lookup: CDR1 SGHRS, CDR2 YFSETQ. This CDR3 is built from 14 residues.

The gene calls are TRBV12-3 or TRBV12-4 and TRBJ1-1, with D uncertain. The length of the CDR3 is 11 residues. Between the trimmed V and J ends, which lost 2 bases and 8 bases, there was a span of 6 bases. Here the CDR3 reads CASSLRGEAFF. CDR3 nucleotide sequence: TGTGCCAGCAGTTTAAGAGGGGAAGCTTTCTTT.

The J gene is TRBJ1-4, the V gene TRBV19; 8 bases line up with TRBD1. The germline V gene has CDR1 LNHDA and CDR2 SQIVND (reference sequence). V lost 10 bases and J lost 8; bases outside the gene matches: 15. The CDR3 contains 15 residues. CDR3 nucleotide sequence: TGTGCCACCTCACCCCCGACAGGGGCGGCAGAAAAACTGTTTTTT. Amino acid sequence: CATSPPTGAAEKLFF.

The chain uses TRBV6-2 or TRBV6-3 and TRBJ2-5, with 9 bases fitting TRBD2. The trim removed 5 bases at V and 5 bases at J, leaving 12 bases unmatched. The germline V gene has CDR1 MNHEY and CDR2 SVGEGT. The CDR3 consists of 16 residues. CDR3 sequence (DNA): TGTGCCAGCAGTCCCTCCGCCGGCGGGGGGGCCGAGACCCAGTACTTC. It translates to CASSPSAGGGAETQYF.

This clone was counted a single time. The CDR3 DNA reads TGTGCCAGCAGCTTAGTCCACCCCGGGGGGCACTATGGCTACACCTTC. Translated, it gives CASSLVHPGGHYGYTF. The V gene is TRBV11-2, the J gene TRBJ1-2; a possible D gene is TRBD1 (6 bases). V lost 1 base and J 3 bases, leaving 15 bases between the germline ends. The CDR3 has 16 residues. Germline-derived CDR1 and CDR2 are SGHAT and FQNNGV.

The CDR3 loop is CASSFTGDYGYTF. CDR3 nucleotide sequence: TGCGCCAGCAGTTTTACAGGGGACTATGGCTACACCTTC. The rearrangement uses TRBV5-1 and TRBJ1-2; 7 bases agree with TRBD1. From germline, CDR1 is SGHRS and CDR2 YFSETQ. V lost 5 bases to trimming and J lost 3 bases; unmatched junction nucleotides: 4. This CDR3 has 13 residues.

The chain combines TRBV2 with TRBJ2-5, with D possibly TRBD1 on 6 matching bases. V gave up 5 bases and J gave up 4 bases, with 8 bases separating them. Per germline, CDR1 SNHLY and CDR2 FYNNEI. The CDR3 has 12 amino acids. The CDR3 reads CASSLDRETQYF. CDR3 in DNA: TGTGCCAGCAGTCTGGACAGAGAGACCCAGTACTTC.

This chain uses TRBV6-5 with TRBJ1-1, with D possibly TRBD1 on 6 matching bases. V was pared by 5 bases and J by 4 bases, with 11 bases between. Germline lookup yields CDR1 MNHEY and CDR2 SVGAGI. This CDR3 spans 13 amino acids. This CDR3 reads CASSLDSPTEAFF. In nucleotides, the CDR3 is TGTGCCAGCAGTCTGGACAGCCCCACTGAAGCTTTCTTT.

The V call is TRBV7-2, the J call TRBJ2-3; possibly TRBD2 for D (6 bases). The CDR3 sequence is 16 residues long. Between the trimmed V and J ends, which lost 0 bases and 1 base, there was a span of 11 bases. Per germline, CDR1 SGHTA and CDR2 FQGNSA. The CDR3 sequence is CASSLAHTGGTDTQYF. In DNA, the CDR3 is TGTGCCAGCAGCTTAGCGCATACGGGGGGCACAGATACGCAGTATTTT.

The rearrangement joins TRBV18 to TRBJ2-3; no firm D call. Trimming pared 3 bases from V and 2 bases from J, leaving 12 bases between. The CDR3 is 15 amino acids. Germline V gene sequence: CDR1 KGHSH, CDR2 LQKENI. The CDR3 sequence: CASSPSGVHTDTQYF. The CDR3 DNA is TGTGCCAGCTCACCGTCCGGAGTCCACACAGATACGCAGTATTTT.

The chain carries TRBV4-2 and TRBJ1-2; 9 positions match TRBD1. V shed 5 bases and J 7 bases; nucleotides not matched to a gene: 5. Germline CDR1 and CDR2: LGHNA and YNFKEQ. CDR3 size: 13 residues. The CDR3 here is CASSESTGGGYTF. DNA of the CDR3: TGTGCCAGCAGCGAATCGACAGGGGGTGGCTACACCTTC.

This rearrangement joins TRBV7-2 to TRBJ1-2; D possibly corresponds to TRBD1 (6 bases). The CDR3 is 16 residues long. CDR1 and CDR2 from the germline V gene are SGHTA and FQGNSA. V lost 0 bases to trimming and J lost 5 bases, with 16 bases between them. The CDR3 loop is CASSLASGGSGYGYTF. The DNA for the CDR3 is TGTGCCAGCAGCTTAGCTAGTGGGGGCAGCGGATATGGCTACACCTTC.

The chain combines TRBV18 with TRBJ2-7; 10 bases align to TRBD2. The V gene's germline CDR1 is KGHSH and CDR2 LQKENI. V shed 6 bases, J shed 2 bases, and the junction held 7 bases outside the gene matches. The CDR3 totals 15 residues. The CDR3 region has the DNA TGTGCCAGCTCCCTAACTAGCGGGATACCCTACGAGCAGTACTTC. Its protein is CASSLTSGIPYEQYF.

The chain combines TRBV2 with TRBJ1-6; 7 bases agree with TRBD1. Germline-derived CDR1 and CDR2 are SNHLY and FYNNEI. V gave up 5 bases and J gave up 2 bases; unmatched junction bases: 9. This CDR3 has 17 residues. CDR3 loop: CASSTRGGRTYNSPLHF. CDR3 DNA sequence: TGTGCCAGCAGTACGAGAGGGGGCAGGACCTATAATTCACCCCTCCACTTT.

CDR3 sequence (DNA): TGTGCCAGCTCACTTAGACAGCACCAAGAGACCCAGTACTTC. It specifies CASSLRQHQETQYF. V and J are TRBV2 and TRBJ2-5; tentatively, D is TRBD1 (5 bases). The CDR3 covers 14 residues. CDR1 is SNHLY and CDR2 is FYNNEI in the germline V gene. Trimming took off 8 bases at V and 0 bases at J, with 13 bases between the two ends. Drawing the rest from reference TRBV2 and TRBJ2-5, the complete variable domain is EPEVTQTPSHQVTQMGQEVILRCVPISNHLYFYWYRQILGQKVEFLVSFYNNEISEKSEIFDDQFSVERPDGSNFTLKIRSTKLEDSAMYFCASSLRQHQETQYFGPGTRLLVL.

This chain links TRBV7-2 with TRBJ1-5, with D hard to call. Germline CDR1 is SGHTA and CDR2 is FQGNSA. This CDR3 is 15 amino acids long. Trimming shortened V by 3 bases and J by 0 bases, and 9 bases separated the two germline ends. The CDR3: CASSLGLYSNQPQHF. The CDR3 DNA is TGTGCCAGCAGCTTGGGCCTTTATAGCAATCAGCCCCAGCATTTT.

The genes are TRBV7-3 and TRBJ1-1; 7 nucleotides line up with TRBD1. This CDR3 contains 13 residues. Looked up from germline, CDR1 is SGHTA and CDR2 is FQGTGA. With V trimmed by 5 bases and J by 7 bases, 7 bases remained unmatched. In nucleotides, the CDR3 is TGTGCCAGCAGCCCTGGGACAGCCCGTGAAGCTTTCTTT. Its protein product is CASSPGTAREAFF.